These 7 T cell receptor beta chains share one sample of origin, sequenced in a study of persistence of HIV-infected CD4 T cells. This was the immunoSEQ version 4 assay in survey mode. TCRdb keeps only in-frame clones here, not all; method: immunoSEQ multiplex PCR. The sample contains about 36,000 clones, about 84% of which appear only once. The stimulus was an HIV-1 Gag 15-mer peptide pool, about 1 ug/peptide/mL. CD40L-negative CD69-negative CD45RO-high memory CD4+ T cells were sorted as populations depleted of antigen-responding cells. For these TCRs, the target antigens are not known. The source material was cultured CD4+ T cells from PBMCs, sampled from a patient who received antiretroviral therapy. The receptors originated from an adult with HIV. The donor label of this sample is uncertain.

For the CDR3, the DNA is TGCAGTGCTTCCCCTAACTATGGCTACACCTTC. It codes for CSASPNYGYTF. The V call is TRBV20-1, the J call TRBJ1-2; D is unclear. This CDR3 is built from 11 residues. V was trimmed by 5 bases and J by 0 bases, leaving 4 bases between them. Germline loops: CDR1 DFQATT, CDR2 SNEGSKA (reference sequence).

In DNA, the CDR3 is TGTGCCAGCAGTCCCGGCGGGGGGTGGGATGGCTACACCTTC. Translating gives CASSPGGGWDGYTF. This chain uses TRBV28 with TRBJ1-2; tentative D call: TRBD1 (5 bases). This CDR3 comprises 14 residues. Germline lookup yields CDR1 MDHEN and CDR2 SYDVKM. Trimming took 5 bases from V and 6 from J, leaving 16 bases between them.

V is TRBV10-3 and J is TRBJ2-4, with a tentative D call TRBD2 (6 bases). Germline V gives CDR1 ENHRY, CDR2 SYGVKD. This CDR3 region has 18 residues. Between the trimmed V and J ends, which lost 0 bases and 6 bases, there was a span of 21 bases. CDR3 residues: CAISESPTTGSEGNIQYF. Written as DNA, the CDR3 is TGTGCCATCAGTGAGTCACCCACGACGGGATCGGAGGGAAACATTCAGTACTTC.

The V gene is TRBV6-5, the J gene TRBJ1-5; no clear D. Deletions cut 7 bases from V and 0 bases from J, with 7 bases between. Germline CDR1 reads MNHEY; CDR2 reads SVGAGI. CDR3 length: 13 amino acids. DNA of the CDR3: TGTGCCAGCACCACGTATAGCAATCAGCCCCAGCATTTT. Protein sequence: CASTTYSNQPQHF.

The chain combines TRBV15 with TRBJ2-1; 7 bases align to TRBD1. CDR1 is LNHNV, CDR2 YYDKDF, per germline (reference sequence). V lost 5 bases to trimming and J lost 5 bases; unmatched junction nucleotides: 6. The CDR3 is made up of 14 amino acids. The CDR3 protein is CATSGRDRNNEQFF. In DNA form, the CDR3 reads TGTGCCACCAGCGGCCGGGACAGAAACAATGAGCAGTTCTTC.

CDR3 bases: TGTGCCAGCAGCTCAACTTCCGGGACGGCCGGGGAGCTGTTTTTT. Translation gives CASSSTSGTAGELFF. The chain joins TRBV7-6 to TRBJ2-2; tentatively, D is TRBD1 or TRBD2 (5 bases each). The CDR3 consists of 15 residues. Per the germline V gene, CDR1 is SGHVS and CDR2 is FNYEAQ. With 4 bases removed from V and 6 bases from J, the gap between germline ends came to 15 bases.

This clone was seen only a few times. The chain joins TRBV7-9 to TRBJ1-2, with no clear D. The length of the CDR3 is 14 residues. Trimming pared 7 bases from V and 8 bases from J, leaving 20 bases between. Germline V gives CDR1 SEHNR, CDR2 FQNEAQ (reference sequence). The CDR3 loop reads CASTPQPIREGYTF. In DNA form, the CDR3 reads TGTGCCAGCACCCCGCAGCCGATAAGGGAAGGCTACACCTTC.